This T cell receptor (beta chain) was recorded in a study of T cell responses to AZD1222 COVID-19 vaccine. Turning to the study itself: Doses given second, at about 4 or about 12 weeks, were pooled.

Assay used: immunoSEQ multiplex PCR; TCRdb lists only in-frame clones, some missing. The repertoire has 150,000 to 200,000 clones, roughly nine tenths of them found once; the top ten carry 2.5% to 3%. V was pared by 3 bases and J by 2 bases, with 1 base between. The CDR3 sequence is 11 residues long. Germline V CDR1 and CDR2: SGDLS, YYNGEE. Study outcomes and limitations: There were mostly white British donors and more females than males, and clonal diversity was possibly underestimated. Two AZD1222 doses significantly raised spike-specific TCR breadth and depth over controls. Repertoires were obtained solely post-peak T cell response.

To note about this clone: Its antigen is unidentified.

The rearrangement links TRBV9 to TRBJ2-3; no firm D call. This sample comprised peripheral blood, obtained on day 0 of AZD1222 vaccination. This sequence originates from an adult in good health. CDR3 DNA: TGTGCCAGCAGCGCCACAGATACGCAGTATTTT. Translated, it gives CASSATDTQYF.